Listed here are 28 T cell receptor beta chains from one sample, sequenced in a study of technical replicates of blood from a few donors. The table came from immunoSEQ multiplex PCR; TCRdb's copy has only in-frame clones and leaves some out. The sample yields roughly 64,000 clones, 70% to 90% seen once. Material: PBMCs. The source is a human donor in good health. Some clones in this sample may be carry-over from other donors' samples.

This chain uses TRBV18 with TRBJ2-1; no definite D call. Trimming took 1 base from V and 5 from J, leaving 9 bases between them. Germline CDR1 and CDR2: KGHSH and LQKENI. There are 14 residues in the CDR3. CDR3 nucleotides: TGTGCCAGCTCACCACTTCCGGAGAACAATGAGCAGTTCTTC. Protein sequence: CASSPLPENNEQFF. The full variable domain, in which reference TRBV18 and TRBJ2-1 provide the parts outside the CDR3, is NAGVMQNPRHLVRRRGQEARLRCSPMKGHSHVYWYRQLPEEGLKFMVYLQKENIIDESGMPKERFSAEFPKEGPSILRIQQVVRGDSAAYFCASSPLPENNEQFFGPGTRLTVL.

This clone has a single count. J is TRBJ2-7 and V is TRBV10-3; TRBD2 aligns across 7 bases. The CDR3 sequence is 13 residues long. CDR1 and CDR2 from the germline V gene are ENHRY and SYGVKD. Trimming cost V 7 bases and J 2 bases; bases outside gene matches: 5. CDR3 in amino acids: CAITSTSAYEQYF. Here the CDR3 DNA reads TGTGCCATCACCAGTACTAGCGCCTACGAGCAGTACTTC.

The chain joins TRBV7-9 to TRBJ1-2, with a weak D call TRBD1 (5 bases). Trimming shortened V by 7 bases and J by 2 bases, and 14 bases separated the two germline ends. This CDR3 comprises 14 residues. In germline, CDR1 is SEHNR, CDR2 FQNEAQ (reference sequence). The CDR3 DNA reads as TGTGCCAGCATTCGGGGGGGAAGCAACTATGGCTACACCTTC. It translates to CASIRGGSNYGYTF.

The CDR3 sequence: CAISPGGSDEQYF. The CDR3, as DNA: TGTGCCATCTCACCCGGAGGGAGCGACGAGCAGTACTTC. The gene calls are TRBV10-3 and TRBJ2-7, with D tentatively TRBD2 (6 bases). From germline, CDR1 is ENHRY and CDR2 SYGVKD. The CDR3 is made up of 13 amino acids. Trimming removed 8 bases from V and 5 bases from J, with 16 bases in between.

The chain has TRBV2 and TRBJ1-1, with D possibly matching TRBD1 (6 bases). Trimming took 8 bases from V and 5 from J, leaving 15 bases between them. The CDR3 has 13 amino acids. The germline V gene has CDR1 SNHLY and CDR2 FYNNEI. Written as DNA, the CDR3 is TGTGCCAGCGCCGCCGAGGGGGGGACTGAAGCTTTCTTT. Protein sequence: CASAAEGGTEAFF.

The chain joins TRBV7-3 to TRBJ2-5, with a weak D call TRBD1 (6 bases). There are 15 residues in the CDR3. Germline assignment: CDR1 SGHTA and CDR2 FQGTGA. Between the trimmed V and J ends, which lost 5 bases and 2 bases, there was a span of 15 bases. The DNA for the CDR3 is TGTGCCAGCAGCCCCATACCCGGACAGCAAGAGACCCAGTACTTC. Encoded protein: CASSPIPGQQETQYF.

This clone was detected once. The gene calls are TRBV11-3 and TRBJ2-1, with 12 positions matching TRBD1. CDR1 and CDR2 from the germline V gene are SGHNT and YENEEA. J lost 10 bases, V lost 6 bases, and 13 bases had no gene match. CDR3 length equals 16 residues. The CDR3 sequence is CASSPRGGQGAGEQFF. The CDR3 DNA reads TGTGCCAGCAGTCCCCGGGGGGGACAGGGGGCTGGGGAGCAGTTCTTC.

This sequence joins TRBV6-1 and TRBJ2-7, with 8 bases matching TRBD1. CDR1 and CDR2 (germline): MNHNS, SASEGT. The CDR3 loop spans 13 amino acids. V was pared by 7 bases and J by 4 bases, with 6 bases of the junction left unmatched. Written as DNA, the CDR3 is TGTGCCAGCAACTTGGACAGGGAATACGAGCAGTACTTC. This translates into CASNLDREYEQYF.

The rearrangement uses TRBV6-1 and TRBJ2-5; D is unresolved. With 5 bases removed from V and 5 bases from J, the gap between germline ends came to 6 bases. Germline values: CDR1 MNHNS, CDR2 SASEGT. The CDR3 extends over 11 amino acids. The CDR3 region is CASSYGETQYF. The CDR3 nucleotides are TGTGCCAGCAGTTACGGGGAGACCCAGTACTTC.

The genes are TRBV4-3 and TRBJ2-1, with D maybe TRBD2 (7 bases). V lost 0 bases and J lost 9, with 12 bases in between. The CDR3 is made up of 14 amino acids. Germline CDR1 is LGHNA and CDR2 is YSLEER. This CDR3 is CASSQDSGGGEQFF. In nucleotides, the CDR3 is TGCGCCAGCAGCCAAGATTCGGGGGGCGGTGAGCAGTTCTTC.

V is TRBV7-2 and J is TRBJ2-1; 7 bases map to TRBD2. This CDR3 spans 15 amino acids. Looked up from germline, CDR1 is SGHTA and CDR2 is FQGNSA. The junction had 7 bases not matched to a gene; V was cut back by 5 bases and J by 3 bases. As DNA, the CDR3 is TGTGCCAGCAGCCCGGTTGCGGGGGACTACAATGAGCAGTTCTTC. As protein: CASSPVAGDYNEQFF.

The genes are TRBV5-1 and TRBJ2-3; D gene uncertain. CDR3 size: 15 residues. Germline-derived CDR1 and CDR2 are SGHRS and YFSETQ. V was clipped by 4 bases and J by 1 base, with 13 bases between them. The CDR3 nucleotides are TGCGCCAGCAGCACATTATTGACTGGCACAGATACGCAGTATTTT. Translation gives CASSTLLTGTDTQYF.

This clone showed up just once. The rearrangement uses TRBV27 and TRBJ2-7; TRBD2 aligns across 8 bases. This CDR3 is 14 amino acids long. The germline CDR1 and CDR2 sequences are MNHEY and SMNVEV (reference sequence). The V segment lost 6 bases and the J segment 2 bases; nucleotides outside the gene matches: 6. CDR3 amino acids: CASSNSGDPYEQYF. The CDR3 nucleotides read TGTGCCAGCAGCAATAGCGGGGATCCCTACGAGCAGTACTTC.

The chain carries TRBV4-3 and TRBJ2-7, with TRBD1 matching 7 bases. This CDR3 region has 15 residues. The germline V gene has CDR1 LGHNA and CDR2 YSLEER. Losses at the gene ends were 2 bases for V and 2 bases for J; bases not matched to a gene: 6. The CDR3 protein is CASSQTVGTAYEQYF. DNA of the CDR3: TGCGCCAGCAGCCAAACCGTAGGGACAGCCTACGAGCAGTACTTC.

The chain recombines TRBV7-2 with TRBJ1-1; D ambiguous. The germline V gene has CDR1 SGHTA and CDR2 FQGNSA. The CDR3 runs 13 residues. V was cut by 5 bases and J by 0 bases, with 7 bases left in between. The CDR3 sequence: CASSDQMNTEAFF. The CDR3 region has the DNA TGTGCCAGCAGCGATCAGATGAACACTGAAGCTTTCTTT. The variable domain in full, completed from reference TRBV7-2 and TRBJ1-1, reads GAGVSQSPSNKVTEKGKDVELRCDPISGHTALYWYRQSLGQGLEFLIYFQGNSAPDKSGLPSDRFSAERTGGSVSTLTIQRTQQEDSAVYLCASSDQMNTEAFFGQGTRLTVV.

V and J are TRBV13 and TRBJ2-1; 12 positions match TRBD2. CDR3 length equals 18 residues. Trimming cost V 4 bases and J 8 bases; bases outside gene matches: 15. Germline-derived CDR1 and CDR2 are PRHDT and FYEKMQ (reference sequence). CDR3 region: CASSSGLAGPNGGDEQFF. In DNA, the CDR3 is TGTGCCAGCAGCTCGGGACTAGCGGGTCCCAACGGGGGAGATGAGCAGTTCTTC.

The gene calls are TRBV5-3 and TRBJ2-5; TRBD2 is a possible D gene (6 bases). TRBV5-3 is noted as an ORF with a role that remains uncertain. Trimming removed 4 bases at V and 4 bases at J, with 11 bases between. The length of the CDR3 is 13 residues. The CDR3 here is CARSRKGGETQYF. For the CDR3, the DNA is TGTGCCAGAAGCCGGAAGGGAGGAGAGACCCAGTACTTC.

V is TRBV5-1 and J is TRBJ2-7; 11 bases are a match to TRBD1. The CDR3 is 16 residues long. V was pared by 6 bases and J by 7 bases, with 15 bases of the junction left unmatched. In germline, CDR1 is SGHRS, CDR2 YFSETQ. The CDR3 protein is CASTLRPGQGGEEQYF. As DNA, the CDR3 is TGCGCCAGCACCCTCCGGCCGGGACAGGGGGGGGAAGAGCAGTACTTC. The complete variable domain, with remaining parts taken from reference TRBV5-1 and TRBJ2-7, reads KAGVTQTPRYLIKTRGQQVTLSCSPISGHRSVSWYQQTPGQGLQFLFEYFSETQRNKGNFPGRFSGRQFSNSRSEMNVSTLELGDSALYLCASTLRPGQGGEEQYFGPGTRLTVT.

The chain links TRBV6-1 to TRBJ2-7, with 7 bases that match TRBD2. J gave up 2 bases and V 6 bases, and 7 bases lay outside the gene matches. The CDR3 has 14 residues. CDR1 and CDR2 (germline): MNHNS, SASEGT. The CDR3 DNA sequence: TGTGCCAGCAGAATCACCCGGGGGGCCTACGAGCAGTACTTC. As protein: CASRITRGAYEQYF.

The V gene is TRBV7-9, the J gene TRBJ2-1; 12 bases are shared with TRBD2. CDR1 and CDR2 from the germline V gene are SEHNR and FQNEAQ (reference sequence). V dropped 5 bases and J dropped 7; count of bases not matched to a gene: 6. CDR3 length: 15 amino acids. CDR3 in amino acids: CASSLTSGGLNEQFF. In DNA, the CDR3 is TGTGCCAGCAGCCTTACTAGCGGGGGGCTGAATGAGCAGTTCTTC. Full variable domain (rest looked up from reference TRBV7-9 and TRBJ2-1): DTGVSQNPRHKITKRGQNVTFRCDPISEHNRLYWYRQTLGQGPEFLTYFQNEAQLEKSRLLSDRFSAERPKGSFSTLEIQRTEQGDSAMYLCASSLTSGGLNEQFFGPGTRLTVL.

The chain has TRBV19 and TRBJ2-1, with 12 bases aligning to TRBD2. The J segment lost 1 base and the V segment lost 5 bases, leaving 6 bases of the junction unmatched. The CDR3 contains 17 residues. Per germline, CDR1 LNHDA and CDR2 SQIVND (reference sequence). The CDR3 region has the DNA TGTGCCAGTAGTGCAGGACTAGCGGGGATGTCCTACAATGAGCAGTTCTTC. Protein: CASSAGLAGMSYNEQFF.

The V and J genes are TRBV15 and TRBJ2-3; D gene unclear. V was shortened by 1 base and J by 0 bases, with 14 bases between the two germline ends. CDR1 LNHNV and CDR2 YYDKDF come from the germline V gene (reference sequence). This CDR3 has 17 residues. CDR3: CATSRVPGTTSTDTQYF. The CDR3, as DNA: TGTGCCACCAGCAGAGTCCCCGGAACTACTAGCACAGATACGCAGTATTTT.

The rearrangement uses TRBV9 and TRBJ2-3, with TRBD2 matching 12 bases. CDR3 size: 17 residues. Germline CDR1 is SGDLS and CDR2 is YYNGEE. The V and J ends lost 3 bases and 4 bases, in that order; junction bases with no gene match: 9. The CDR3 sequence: CASSAPSGRAFADTQYF. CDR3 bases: TGTGCCAGCAGCGCTCCTAGCGGGAGGGCCTTCGCAGATACGCAGTATTTT.

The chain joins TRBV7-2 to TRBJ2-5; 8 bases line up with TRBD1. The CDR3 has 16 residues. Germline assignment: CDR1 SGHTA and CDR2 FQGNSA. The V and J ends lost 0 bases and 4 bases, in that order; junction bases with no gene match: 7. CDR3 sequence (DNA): TGTGCCAGCAGCTTAGCTGCGCAGGGGGCGTTAGAGACCCAGTACTTC. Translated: CASSLAAQGALETQYF. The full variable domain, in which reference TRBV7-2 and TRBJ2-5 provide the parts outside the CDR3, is GAGVSQSPSNKVTEKGKDVELRCDPISGHTALYWYRQSLGQGLEFLIYFQGNSAPDKSGLPSDRFSAERTGGSVSTLTIQRTQQEDSAVYLCASSLAAQGALETQYFGPGTRLLVL.

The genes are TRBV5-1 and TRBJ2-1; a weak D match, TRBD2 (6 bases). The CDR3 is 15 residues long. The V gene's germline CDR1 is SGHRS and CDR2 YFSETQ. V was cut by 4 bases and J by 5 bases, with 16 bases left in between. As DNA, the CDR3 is TGCGCCAGCAGCCCCATCGCGGGGTTCGACAATGAGCAGTTCTTC. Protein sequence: CASSPIAGFDNEQFF.

This chain's CDR3 is CASSTGTDRGSPLHF. CDR3 sequence (DNA): TGTGCCAGTAGTACAGGGACGGACAGGGGTTCACCCCTCCACTTT. This chain connects TRBV19 to TRBJ1-6; 9 bases agree with TRBD1. Germline values: CDR1 LNHDA, CDR2 SQIVND (reference sequence). This CDR3 has 15 amino acids. Germline trimming cut 4 bases from V and 9 bases from J; bases unmatched to any gene: 7. The whole variable domain, remainder taken from reference TRBV19 and TRBJ1-6, is DGGITQSPKYLFRKEGQNVTLSCEQNLNHDAMYWYRQDPGQGLRLIYYSQIVNDFQKGDIAEGYSVSREKKESFPLTVTSAQKNPTAFYLCASSTGTDRGSPLHFGNGTRLTVT.

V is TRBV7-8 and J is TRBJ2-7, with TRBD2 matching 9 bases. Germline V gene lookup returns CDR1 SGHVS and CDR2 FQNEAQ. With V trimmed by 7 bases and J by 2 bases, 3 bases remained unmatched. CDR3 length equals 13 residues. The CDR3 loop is CASKLAGTYEQYF. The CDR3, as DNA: TGTGCCAGCAAACTAGCGGGTACCTACGAGCAGTACTTC.

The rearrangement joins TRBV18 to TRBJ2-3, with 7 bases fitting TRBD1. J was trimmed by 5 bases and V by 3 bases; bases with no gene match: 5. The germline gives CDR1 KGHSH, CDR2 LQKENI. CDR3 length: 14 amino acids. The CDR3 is CASSPRTGQDTQYF. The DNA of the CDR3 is TGTGCCAGCTCACCCCGGACAGGTCAAGATACGCAGTATTTT.